These T cell receptor beta chains were read from a single sample in a study of OX40 agonist ivuxolimab in advanced cancers. Sequencing was performed with immunoSEQ multiplex PCR; in TCRdb, only in-frame clones are kept and a portion is missing. The table lists about 62,000 clones, around 85% of them singletons. The source was CD4+ or CD8+ T cells sorted from blood, collected in a trial of the OX40 agonist ivuxolimab. These receptors all come from an adult with an advanced solid tumor such as melanoma, head and neck, liver or kidney cancer. The CDR3 runs from the conserved cysteine through the conserved F or W. Each record gives: D gene, J gene, V gene, clone size, CDR3 protein, CDR3 DNA. D genes are given only for firm matches. Clone size is given for some rows only: seen once, a few or many times, or a class if the clone is expanded.

D: .; J: TRBJ1-1; V: TRBV19; size: .; CDR3: CASVTSVSGTEAFF; DNA: TGTGCCAGTGTAACATCCGTTTCGGGAACTGAAGCTTTCTTT
D: .; J: TRBJ2-3; V: TRBV2; size: .; CDR3: CASQRDSIVGTQYF; DNA: TGTGCCAGCCAACGGGACTCGATTGTAGGTACGCAGTATTTT
D: .; J: TRBJ1-5; V: TRBV11-3; size: .; CDR3: CASSLAGATGGANQPQHF; DNA: TGTGCCAGCAGCTTAGCAGGGGCGACTGGGGGGGCCAATCAGCCCCAGCATTTT
D: .; J: TRBJ2-5; V: TRBV19; size: .; CDR3: CASRGTETQYF; DNA: TGTGCCAGCCGGGGGACAGAGACCCAGTACTTC
D: .; J: TRBJ1-1; V: TRBV5-1; size: .; CDR3: CASSSLPGDTEAFF; DNA: TGCGCCAGCAGCTCCCTGCCAGGGGACACTGAAGCTTTCTTT
D: .; J: TRBJ2-5; V: TRBV18; size: .; CDR3: CASSFMGGSAETQYF; DNA: TGTGCCAGCTCATTTATGGGGGGCTCGGCGGAGACCCAGTACTTC
D: .; J: TRBJ2-7; V: TRBV7-9; size: once; CDR3: CASSLVTWTDPYEQYF; DNA: TGTGCCAGCAGCTTAGTCACTTGGACGGACCCCTACGAGCAGTACTTC
D: .; J: TRBJ2-1; V: TRBV7-3; size: .; CDR3: CASSLTVGGEQFF; DNA: TGTGCCAGCAGCTTAACGGTGGGGGGTGAGCAGTTCTTC
D: TRBD1; J: TRBJ2-2; V: TRBV7-3; size: .; CDR3: CASSPTGPGELFF; DNA: TGTGCCAGCAGCCCGACAGGGCCCGGGGAGCTGTTTTTT
D: .; J: TRBJ1-5; V: TRBV5-1; size: .; CDR3: CASSFPYDRHQPQHF; DNA: TGCGCCAGCAGCTTCCCCTACGACAGGCATCAGCCCCAGCATTTT
D: .; J: TRBJ2-2; V: TRBV7-8; size: .; CDR3: CASDLGGTGELFF; DNA: TGTGCCAGCGATTTGGGAGGCACCGGGGAGCTGTTTTTT
D: TRBD1; J: TRBJ1-4; V: TRBV29-1; size: .; CDR3: CSVQQGASDEKLFF; DNA: TGCAGCGTTCAACAGGGGGCAAGTGATGAAAAACTGTTTTTT
D: .; J: TRBJ1-2; V: TRBV7-8; size: .; CDR3: CASSLANSMGASYGYTF; DNA: TGTGCCAGCAGCTTAGCGAATAGTATGGGTGCGAGCTATGGCTACACCTTC
D: TRBD1; J: TRBJ2-5; V: TRBV7-9; size: .; CDR3: CASSSGQGRQETQYF; DNA: TGTGCCAGCAGCTCCGGACAGGGTAGGCAAGAGACCCAGTACTTC
D: TRBD2; J: TRBJ2-1; V: TRBV5-1; size: .; CDR3: CASSPEGLAGGPYNEQFF; DNA: TGCGCCAGCAGCCCGGAAGGACTAGCGGGCGGTCCCTACAATGAGCAGTTCTTC
D: .; J: TRBJ2-1; V: TRBV7-9; size: .; CDR3: CASSLLGLLYNEQFF; DNA: TGTGCCAGCAGCTTACTAGGACTCCTTTACAATGAGCAGTTCTTC
D: .; J: TRBJ2-1; V: TRBV6-1; size: .; CDR3: CASKKDGYNEQFF; DNA: TGTGCCAGCAAGAAAGACGGGTACAATGAGCAGTTCTTC
D: .; J: TRBJ2-2; V: TRBV19; size: .; CDR3: CASSMGGNTGELFF; DNA: TGTGCCAGTAGTATGGGAGGTAACACCGGGGAGCTGTTTTTT
D: .; J: TRBJ1-1; V: TRBV7-3; size: .; CDR3: CASSLEASMNTEAFF; DNA: TGTGCCAGCAGCTTAGAGGCCAGTATGAACACTGAAGCTTTCTTT
D: .; J: TRBJ2-1; V: TRBV6-5; size: .; CDR3: CASTQGREDNEQFF; DNA: TGTGCCAGCACCCAGGGACGTGAGGACAATGAGCAGTTCTTC
D: TRBD2; J: TRBJ2-3; V: TRBV27; size: .; CDR3: CASSLRTSGSTDTQYF; DNA: TGTGCCAGCAGTTTAAGGACTAGCGGTAGCACAGATACGCAGTATTTT
D: .; J: TRBJ1-2; V: TRBV5-1; size: few; CDR3: CASSSTLDDGYTF; DNA: TGCGCCAGCTCCTCAACCCTAGATGATGGCTACACCTTC
D: .; J: TRBJ2-2; V: TRBV6-1; size: .; CDR3: CATKRRDSNTGELFF; DNA: TGTGCCACCAAAAGGCGGGACTCGAACACCGGGGAGCTGTTTTTT
D: TRBD1; J: TRBJ2-7; V: TRBV2; size: .; CDR3: CASRARDRGPEQYF; DNA: TGTGCCAGCAGGGCCCGAGACAGGGGGCCCGAGCAGTACTTC
D: TRBD1; J: TRBJ2-5; V: TRBV15; size: .; CDR3: CATSSGTAQETQYF; DNA: TGTGCCACCAGCAGCGGGACAGCCCAAGAGACCCAGTACTTC
D: TRBD1; J: TRBJ1-6; V: TRBV27; size: .; CDR3: CASSLGTGFSPLHF; DNA: TGTGCCAGCAGTTTAGGGACAGGATTTTCACCCCTCCACTTT
D: TRBD1; J: TRBJ2-7; V: TRBV11-2; size: .; CDR3: CASSSIRDSHTYEQYF; DNA: TGTGCCAGCAGCTCTATCCGGGACAGCCATACCTACGAGCAGTACTTC
D: .; J: TRBJ1-3; V: TRBV11-2; size: .; CDR3: CASSWGIKTGNTIYF; DNA: TGTGCCAGCAGCTGGGGAATCAAGACTGGAAACACCATATATTTT
D: .; J: TRBJ2-5; V: TRBV14; size: .; CDR3: CASSQASIPQETQYF; DNA: TGTGCCAGCAGCCAAGCGTCTATCCCTCAAGAGACCCAGTACTTC
D: .; J: TRBJ2-7; V: TRBV10-2; size: .; CDR3: CASSEVGRYEQYF; DNA: TGCGCCAGCAGTGAGGTCGGTAGATACGAGCAGTACTTC
D: .; J: TRBJ2-3; V: TRBV5-4; size: .; CDR3: CASSFNPADTQYF; DNA: TGTGCCAGCAGCTTCAACCCTGCGGATACGCAGTATTTT
D: .; J: TRBJ2-7; V: TRBV15; size: .; CDR3: CATSSTGAEQYF; DNA: TGTGCCACCAGCAGTACGGGGGCCGAGCAGTACTTC
D: TRBD1; J: TRBJ2-1; V: TRBV2; size: .; CDR3: CASRALGTGEFF; DNA: TGTGCCAGCAGAGCCCTCGGGACAGGGGAGTTCTTC
D: .; J: TRBJ2-3; V: TRBV29-1; size: .; CDR3: CSVEIAQDTQYF; DNA: TGCAGCGTTGAAATTGCGCAAGATACGCAGTATTTT
D: .; J: TRBJ2-7; V: TRBV28; size: .; CDR3: CASRPDSHYEQYF; DNA: TGTGCCAGCAGACCGGACTCGCACTACGAGCAGTACTTC
D: TRBD1; J: TRBJ1-5; V: TRBV5-5; size: .; CDR3: CASSFGTGTRNQPQHF; DNA: TGTGCCAGCAGCTTCGGGACAGGTACTAGGAATCAGCCCCAGCATTTT
D: .; J: TRBJ2-5; V: TRBV29-1; size: .; CDR3: CSVEDLPDSYQETQYF; DNA: TGCAGCGTTGAAGATCTCCCGGACAGTTACCAAGAGACCCAGTACTTC
D: .; J: TRBJ2-2; V: TRBV11-2; size: .; CDR3: CASSLVAGFTGELFF; DNA: TGTGCCAGCAGCTTAGTGGCAGGGTTCACCGGGGAGCTGTTTTTT
D: .; J: TRBJ1-1; V: TRBV2; size: .; CDR3: CASSPFAGANTEAFF; DNA: TGTGCCAGCAGTCCATTTGCAGGGGCGAACACTGAAGCTTTCTTT
D: .; J: TRBJ2-3; V: TRBV28; size: .; CDR3: CASSLPGATDTQYF; DNA: TGTGCCAGCAGTTTACCGGGGGCCACAGATACGCAGTATTTT
D: .; J: TRBJ1-4; V: TRBV5-1; size: .; CDR3: CASRGGQPNEKLFF; DNA: TGCGCCAGCAGAGGAGGACAACCTAATGAAAAACTGTTTTTT
D: .; J: TRBJ2-1; V: TRBV29-1; size: .; CDR3: CSVQGPNEQFF; DNA: TGCAGCGTTCAGGGCCCCAATGAGCAGTTCTTC
D: .; J: TRBJ2-5; V: TRBV6-6; size: few; CDR3: CASSYQGMSATQYF; DNA: TGTGCCAGCAGTTACCAAGGGATGTCTGCGACCCAGTACTTC
D: .; J: TRBJ2-5; V: TRBV7-6; size: .; CDR3: CASSAGQPPGETQYF; DNA: TGTGCCAGCAGCGCCGGACAGCCACCCGGGGAGACCCAGTACTTC
D: TRBD1; J: TRBJ2-5; V: TRBV19; size: .; CDR3: CASSDRDRVQETQYF; DNA: TGTGCCAGTAGTGACAGGGACAGGGTCCAAGAGACCCAGTACTTC
D: .; J: TRBJ1-1; V: TRBV9; size: .; CDR3: CASSVGSNTEAFF; DNA: TGTGCCAGCAGCGTAGGCTCGAACACTGAAGCTTTCTTT
D: .; J: TRBJ1-6; V: TRBV4-1; size: .; CDR3: CASSQAGRSPLHF; DNA: TGCGCCAGCAGCCAGGCAGGGCGATCACCCCTCCACTTT
D: .; J: TRBJ1-5; V: TRBV28; size: .; CDR3: CASSDPGRPLGQPQHF; DNA: TGTGCCAGCAGTGACCCGGGACGTCCCCTGGGGCAGCCCCAGCATTTT
D: .; J: TRBJ2-1; V: TRBV19; size: .; CDR3: CASSILGQGGEQFF; DNA: TGTGCCAGTAGTATTCTGGGGCAGGGCGGTGAGCAGTTCTTC
D: .; J: TRBJ2-7; V: TRBV4-2; size: .; CDR3: CASSQDLARSYEQYF; DNA: TGTGCCAGCAGCCAAGATCTGGCTCGCTCCTACGAGCAGTACTTC
D: .; J: TRBJ1-3; V: TRBV28; size: .; CDR3: CASSLGDRKPGNTIYF; DNA: TGTGCCAGCAGTTTGGGGGACCGAAAACCGGGAAACACCATATATTTT
D: TRBD2; J: TRBJ2-5; V: TRBV19; size: .; CDR3: CASSTGSGRETQYF; DNA: TGTGCCAGTAGTACGGGTAGCGGGAGGGAGACCCAGTACTTC